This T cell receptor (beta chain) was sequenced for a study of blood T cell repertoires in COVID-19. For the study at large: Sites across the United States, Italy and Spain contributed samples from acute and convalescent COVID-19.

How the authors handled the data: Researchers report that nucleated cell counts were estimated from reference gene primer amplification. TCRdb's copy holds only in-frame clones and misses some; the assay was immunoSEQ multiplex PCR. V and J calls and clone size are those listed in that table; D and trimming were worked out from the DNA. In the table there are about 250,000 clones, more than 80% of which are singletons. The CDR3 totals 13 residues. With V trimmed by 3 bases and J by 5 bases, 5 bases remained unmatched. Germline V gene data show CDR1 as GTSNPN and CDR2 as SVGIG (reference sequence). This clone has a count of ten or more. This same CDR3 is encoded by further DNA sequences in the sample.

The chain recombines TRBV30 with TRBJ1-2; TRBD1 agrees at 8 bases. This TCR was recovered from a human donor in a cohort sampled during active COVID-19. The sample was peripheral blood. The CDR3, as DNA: TGTGCCTGGAGCGAGACAGGGGATTATGGCTACACCTTC. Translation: CAWSETGDYGYTF.